The present entry profiles one T cell receptor (beta chain) with its context. The sample comes from a study of CD8 T cells in Susac syndrome. Study-wide background: Clinical remission applied to roughly 8 sequenced Susac syndrome patients, and about six had active disease.

About 0.5 to 1 ug RNA was reverse transcribed with random hexamers. By means of immunoSEQ multiplex PCR, TCR beta CDR3 spanning 54 Vbeta and 13 Jbeta underwent amplification. In TCRdb, the immunoSEQ multiplex PCR reads were re-called with MiXCR into one record per CDR3 protein. The data show around 110,000 distinct CDR3 sequences, just over 95% seen once. There are 16 residues in the CDR3. V was pared by 1 base and J by 2 bases, with 6 bases of the junction left unmatched. In germline, CDR1 is SGHTA, CDR2 FQGNSA. This chain uses TRBV7-2 with TRBJ2-7; TRBD2 matches 9 bases. Sequenced input: CD4+ T cells from PBMCs. This sequence originates from a human donor with Susac syndrome. CDR3 nucleotide sequence: TGTGCCAGCAGCTTAGGAGGCGGGAGGGAGACCTACGAGCAGTACTTC. Translation gives CASSLGGGRETYEQYF.